This passage covers 30 T cell receptor beta chains from one sample sequenced in a study of T cells in Graves' hyperthyroidism and ophthalmopathy. RNA transcripts served as the template for amplifying TCR beta CDR3 regions. TCR CDR3 regions were first amplified by RT-PCR with HTBI primers. MiXCR, run by TCRdb on the multiplex PCR reads, gives a single entry per CDR3 protein. This table holds roughly 700,000 distinct CDR3 sequences, approximately 40% found once. The specimen was blood. The receptors stem from a middle-aged woman with Graves' hyperthyroidism.

The chain recombines TRBV14 with TRBJ1-1; D uncertain. Per germline, CDR1 SGHDN and CDR2 FVKESK. V lost 3 bases to trimming and J lost 0 bases, with 14 bases between them. The CDR3 has 16 residues. CDR3 sequence (DNA): TGTGCCAGCAGCCAGTGGAGCCAGCACCTGAACACTGAAGCTTTCTTT. This gives the protein CASSQWSQHLNTEAFF.

The rearrangement joins TRBV11-2 to TRBJ1-2; 7 bases align to TRBD1. V was clipped by 2 bases and J by 4 bases; unmatched bases: 4. The CDR3 contains 14 residues. The germline V gene has CDR1 SGHAT and CDR2 FQNNGV. The chain's CDR3 is CASSLRGTVYGYTF. CDR3 in DNA: TGTGCCAGCAGCTTACGGGGGACAGTCTATGGCTACACCTTC.

This chain links TRBV15 with TRBJ1-5; no clear D gene. V was trimmed by 7 bases and J by 0 bases, leaving 16 bases between them. The germline gives CDR1 LNHNV, CDR2 YYDKDF (reference sequence). The CDR3 length is 16 residues. The CDR3 bases are TGTGCCACCAAAGCACGGTCGGGTCATAGCAATCAGCCCCAGCATTTT. It is translated as CATKARSGHSNQPQHF.

This clonotype was found many times. V gene TRBV12-3 or TRBV12-4 combines with J gene TRBJ2-2, with D unresolved. V gave up 6 bases and J gave up 1 base, with 6 bases separating them. The CDR3 loop spans 13 amino acids. The CDR3 loop reads CASSRGNTGELFF. The DNA of the CDR3 is TGTGCCAGCAGCCGAGGGAACACCGGGGAGCTGTTTTTT.

This rearrangement joins TRBV2 to TRBJ1-4; D is unresolved. V shed 6 bases and J shed 6 bases, with 14 bases lying between them. Germline V gene lookup returns CDR1 SNHLY and CDR2 FYNNEI. The CDR3 has 14 amino acids. Here the CDR3 reads CASRWSGVDEKLFF. As DNA, the CDR3 is TGTGCCAGCAGATGGTCTGGGGTGGATGAAAAACTGTTTTTT.

This clonotype showed up many times. This chain links TRBV29-1 with TRBJ2-2, with TRBD2 matching 9 bases. Germline V lookup: CDR1 SQVTM, CDR2 ANQGSEA. The CDR3 consists of 16 residues. The V gene end was trimmed by 5 bases and the J gene end by 1 base; junction bases not matched to a gene: 8. The CDR3 DNA follows: TGCAGCGTTCCTTCTAGCGGGATATTGAACACCGGGGAGCTGTTTTTT. Protein: CSVPSSGILNTGELFF.

This clonotype came up a few times. This chain links TRBV14 with TRBJ1-1, with TRBD1 as a possible D gene (6 bases). Germline values: CDR1 SGHDN, CDR2 FVKESK. This CDR3 region has 16 residues. V was clipped by 1 base and J by 4 bases, with 16 bases between them. CDR3 sequence: CASSQVAGGWSTEAFF. CDR3 in DNA: TGTGCCAGCAGCCAAGTCGCGGGGGGCTGGAGCACTGAAGCTTTCTTT.

This chain connects TRBV29-1 to TRBJ1-2, with D unresolved. Between the trimmed V and J ends, which lost 3 bases and 8 bases, there was a span of 10 bases. Germline V CDR1 and CDR2: SQVTM, ANQGSEA. CDR3 length: 11 amino acids. The CDR3 nucleotides are TGCAGCGTTGACACGGGGTTGGGCTACACCTTC. This codes for CSVDTGLGYTF.

This clonotype was counted between two and nine times. The chain uses TRBV6-5 and TRBJ1-1; D is unresolved. V gave up 6 bases and J gave up 0 bases, with 17 bases separating them. The CDR3 runs 16 residues. Looked up from germline, CDR1 is MNHEY and CDR2 is SVGAGI. For the CDR3, the DNA is TGTGCCAGCAGCCAACTAGACCGACCCTTGAACACTGAAGCTTTCTTT. It translates to CASSQLDRPLNTEAFF.

In its sample, this clonotype was seen many times. The V gene is TRBV20-1, the J gene TRBJ1-6; the match to TRBD1 covers 8 bases. With 6 bases clipped from V and 5 bases from J, the junction kept 6 bases outside the gene matches. CDR1 and CDR2 from the germline V gene are DFQATT and SNEGSKA (reference sequence). The CDR3 runs to 14 residues. CDR3 region: CSALGQGHNSPLHF. In DNA form, the CDR3 reads TGCAGTGCCTTAGGACAGGGACATAATTCACCCCTCCACTTT.

In this sample, this clonotype turned up a few times. The chain combines TRBV4-1 with TRBJ2-7; the D gene is possibly TRBD2 (6 bases). Germline V gives CDR1 MGHRA, CDR2 YSYEKL. V lost 1 base to trimming and J lost 5 bases, with 9 bases between them. This CDR3 spans 13 amino acids. The CDR3 region is CASSQAEGHEQYF. CDR3 DNA sequence: TGCGCCAGCAGCCAAGCGGAGGGTCACGAGCAGTACTTC.

This clonotype was counted ten times or more. V and J are TRBV12-3 or TRBV12-4 and TRBJ1-5; the D is unclear. V was shortened by 5 bases and J by 8 bases, with 22 bases between the two germline ends. This CDR3 is built from 16 residues. The chain's CDR3 is CASSPAAVPTVEPQHF. CDR3 DNA sequence: TGTGCCAGCAGTCCCGCCGCGGTGCCCACGGTAGAGCCCCAGCATTTT.

This clonotype has a count of ten or more. V gene TRBV7-2 combines with J gene TRBJ1-2; D perhaps matches TRBD1 (6 bases). Germline loops: CDR1 SGHTA, CDR2 FQGNSA. Trimming removed 8 bases at V and 8 bases at J, with 15 bases between. The CDR3 has 12 amino acids. CDR3 sequence (DNA): TGTGCCAGCTGGGGGGGGGCGCAGGGCTACACCTTC. It yields the protein CASWGGAQGYTF.

The genes are TRBV7-9 and TRBJ1-2; D perhaps matches TRBD1 (5 bases). CDR3 length: 14 amino acids. Per the germline V gene, CDR1 is SEHNR and CDR2 is FQNEAQ (reference sequence). Trimming pared 3 bases from V and 7 bases from J, leaving 15 bases between. CDR3 in DNA: TGTGCCAGCAGCTTCCAAGACAGAGGGTGTGGCTACACCTTC. Translating gives CASSFQDRGCGYTF.

Ten or more counts support this clonotype. The V and J genes are TRBV29-1 and TRBJ2-7; the D gene is possibly TRBD1 (5 bases). This CDR3 spans 15 amino acids. CDR1 SQVTM and CDR2 ANQGSEA come from the germline V gene. V shed 8 bases and J shed 3 bases, with 23 bases lying between them. In nucleotides, the CDR3 is TGCAGCTTCACATCTTCACTCAGGGCGGACTACGAGCAGTACTTC. It codes for CSFTSSLRADYEQYF.

The J gene is TRBJ1-2, the V gene TRBV6-1; TRBD1 matches at 12 bases. Per the germline V gene, CDR1 is MNHNS and CDR2 is SASEGT. Trimming took 9 bases from V and 6 from J; bases not matched to a gene: 11. CDR3 length: 15 residues. CDR3 sequence: CARPGTGGTENGYTF. The CDR3 DNA follows: TGTGCCAGACCCGGGACAGGGGGCACGGAGAATGGCTACACCTTC.

This chain uses TRBV7-2 with TRBJ1-1; 7 bases are a match to TRBD1. Germline CDR1 is SGHTA and CDR2 is FQGNSA. The CDR3 is 16 amino acids. V dropped 5 bases and J dropped 2; count of bases not matched to a gene: 11. CDR3 residues: CASSPGQEIVNTEAFF. The CDR3 DNA is TGTGCCAGCAGCCCCGGACAGGAGATCGTTAACACTGAAGCTTTCTTT.

This clonotype was detected ten times or more. The J gene is TRBJ1-6, the V gene TRBV24-1, with a possible D match to TRBD1 (6 bases). Germline loops: CDR1 KGHDR, CDR2 SFDVKD. The CDR3 totals 13 residues. The V end lost 2 bases, the J end lost 11 bases, and 9 bases lay between the germline ends. This CDR3 is CATSDSQGAPLHF. DNA of the CDR3: TGTGCCACCAGTGATTCACAGGGTGCACCCCTCCACTTT.

The rearrangement links TRBV2 to TRBJ2-5, with 14 positions matching TRBD2. Trimming cost V 5 bases and J 4 bases; bases outside gene matches: 9. Germline V lookup: CDR1 SNHLY, CDR2 FYNNEI. The CDR3 has 17 residues. CDR3 sequence (DNA): TGTGCCAGCAGTCGAATAGCGACTAGCGGGGGGGGAGAGACCCAGTACTTC. Protein: CASSRIATSGGGETQYF. The variable domain in full, completed from reference TRBV2 and TRBJ2-5, reads EPEVTQTPSHQVTQMGQEVILRCVPISNHLYFYWYRQILGQKVEFLVSFYNNEISEKSEIFDDQFSVERPDGSNFTLKIRSTKLEDSAMYFCASSRIATSGGGETQYFGPGTRLLVL.

A note on this clonotype: It may be a read error: a sequence one base away is much more abundant. The chain recombines TRBV19 with TRBJ1-3; 7 nucleotides agree with TRBD1. Germline-derived CDR1 and CDR2 are LNHDA and SQIVND (reference sequence). This CDR3 has 15 amino acids. CDR3 DNA: TGTGCCAGTCGTAACAGGGGCACCTCTGGAAGCACCATATATTTT. It is translated as CASRNRGTSGSTIYF.

This clonotype was seen a few times. This rearrangement joins TRBV2 to TRBJ1-3, with 7 bases lining up with TRBD1. Germline V CDR1 and CDR2: SNHLY, FYNNEI. CDR3 size: 16 residues. Unmatched junction bases numbered 8, after V lost 6 bases and J lost 0 bases. The CDR3 sequence is CASSNGWTGSGNTIYF. CDR3 bases: TGTGCCAGCAGCAATGGATGGACAGGCTCTGGAAACACCATATATTTT.

The rearrangement links TRBV7-3 to TRBJ1-1, with D possibly being TRBD1 (6 bases). V was clipped by 5 bases and J by 1 base, with 17 bases between them. The CDR3 is made up of 16 amino acids. The germline V gene has CDR1 SGHTA and CDR2 FQGTGA. The CDR3 region is CASSNRPGQANTEAFF. CDR3 DNA sequence: TGTGCCAGCAGCAATAGGCCGGGACAAGCGAACACTGAAGCTTTCTTT.

The chain links TRBV19 to TRBJ2-5; 10 positions match TRBD1. The CDR3 consists of 14 residues. Trimming at V came to 5 bases and at J to 5 bases, leaving 5 bases not matched to a gene. The germline V gene has CDR1 LNHDA and CDR2 SQIVND (reference sequence). The CDR3 here is CASSGQGGMETQYF. Here the CDR3 DNA reads TGTGCCAGTAGTGGACAGGGGGGAATGGAGACCCAGTACTTC.

The V call is TRBV11-2, the J call TRBJ2-3; either TRBD1 or TRBD2 may supply D (6 bases each). Trimming cost V 6 bases and J 6 bases, with 13 bases left between them. CDR1 SGHAT and CDR2 FQNNGV come from the germline V gene. The CDR3 spans 13 residues. The CDR3 loop reads CASSETGRDTQYF. For the CDR3, the DNA is TGTGCCAGCAGTGAAACAGGGAGGGATACGCAGTATTTT.

In its sample, this clonotype was seen a few times. A junction boundary mismatches the germline segment, possibly from a read error. The chain couples TRBV7-7 to TRBJ2-2; tentatively, D is TRBD2 (5 bases). This CDR3 contains 16 residues. Germline V gives CDR1 SSHAT, CDR2 FNYEAQ (reference sequence). Here the CDR3 DNA reads TGCGCCAGCAGCCCCCGAGGGATTTTGAACACCGGGGAGCTGTTTTTT. As protein: CASSPRGILNTGELFF.

This clonotype was observed many times. The chain carries TRBV5-6 and TRBJ1-6; the D gene is possibly TRBD1 (5 bases). The CDR3 covers 12 residues. The V and J ends lost 9 bases and 6 bases respectively, with 10 bases between them. Germline lookup yields CDR1 SGHDT and CDR2 YYEEEE. The CDR3 loop reads CATGGTNSPLHF. Written as DNA, the CDR3 is TGTGCCACCGGAGGGACTAATTCACCCCTCCACTTT.

This chain joins TRBV7-2 and TRBJ1-6, with D uncertain. The ends were cut back, 5 bases at V and 7 bases at J, with 9 bases in the middle. CDR3 length: 13 amino acids. The germline V gene encodes CDR1 SGHTA and CDR2 FQGNSA. CDR3 protein: CASSPSPNSPLHF. DNA for the CDR3: TGTGCCAGCAGCCCCTCCCCAAATTCACCCCTCCACTTT.

The chain combines TRBV10-3 with TRBJ1-2, with 10 bases matching TRBD1. CDR1 and CDR2 from the germline V gene are ENHRY and SYGVKD. After removal of 3 bases from V and 5 bases from J, the junction contained 18 bases not matched to a gene. The CDR3 runs to 19 residues. This CDR3 reads CAISDSSFRDRGSIYGYTF. The CDR3 DNA reads as TGTGCCATCAGTGACTCGTCGTTTCGGGACAGGGGATCCATTTATGGCTACACCTTC.

This clonotype showed up many times. This chain connects TRBV29-1 to TRBJ1-6; 10 bases are shared with TRBD1. This CDR3 has 15 amino acids. J was trimmed by 5 bases and V by 7 bases; bases with no gene match: 8. CDR1 SQVTM and CDR2 ANQGSEA come from the germline V gene. CDR3 residues: CSAQTGGRNNSPLHF. CDR3 in DNA: TGCAGCGCACAGACAGGGGGCCGGAATAATTCACCCCTCCACTTT.

This clonotype was recorded a few times. This sequence joins TRBV4-3 and TRBJ1-3; D call uncertain. The CDR3 spans 18 residues. With 4 bases removed from V and 3 bases from J, the gap between germline ends came to 22 bases. The germline V gene has CDR1 LGHNA and CDR2 YSLEER. The CDR3 bases are TGCGCCAGCAGCCTTGTCGGGCGTTTCAGCCCCCATGGAAACACCATATATTTT. Amino acid sequence: CASSLVGRFSPHGNTIYF.